This entry describes one T cell receptor beta chain. The data were taken from a study of blood T cell repertoires in COVID-19. The CDR3 covers 15 residues. V was clipped by 7 bases and J by 2 bases; unmatched bases: 8. The germline V gene has CDR1 MDHEN and CDR2 SYDVKM. Assay: immunoSEQ multiplex PCR; the TCRdb copy retains only in-frame clones and omits some. The sample records about 270,000 clones, more than 80% being singletons. The chain recombines TRBV28 with TRBJ2-3, with 8 bases matching TRBD1. The sequence derives from a woman between 18 and 30 years old who had recovered from COVID-19. The material sequenced was PBMCs or T cells enriched from blood (not recorded which). The CDR3 is CASNHRGLATDTQYF. CDR3 coding DNA: TGTGCCAGCAACCACAGGGGGTTAGCCACAGATACGCAGTATTTT. The whole variable domain, filled in from reference TRBV28 and TRBJ2-3, reads DVKVTQSSRYLVKRTGEKVFLECVQDMDHENMFWYRQDPGLGLRLIYFSYDVKMKEKGDIPEGYSVSREKKERFSLILESASTNQTSMYLCASNHRGLATDTQYFGPGTRLTVL.